A single sample is the source of the 8 T cell receptor beta chains below, sequenced in a study of blood T cell repertoires in COVID-19. Produced via immunoSEQ multiplex PCR; TCRdb's table is partial and in-frame only. The repertoire consists of about 230,000 clones, with 84% occurring once and the leading ten covering about 2.1%. The sequencing sample was made of peripheral blood. All receptors derive from a middle-aged man who had recovered from COVID-19.

The chain carries TRBV7-2 and TRBJ2-1, with a tentative D call TRBD2 (5 bases). CDR3 length: 14 residues. Germline values: CDR1 SGHTA, CDR2 FQGNSA. The V gene lost 4 bases and the J gene lost 6 bases, with 13 bases spanning the gap. The CDR3 nucleotides read TGTGCCAGCAGCTCATCCCTAGCAGGCAATGAGCAGTTCTTC. Its translation is CASSSSLAGNEQFF. The full variable domain, completed using reference TRBV7-2 and TRBJ2-1, is GAGVSQSPSNKVTEKGKDVELRCDPISGHTALYWYRQSLGQGLEFLIYFQGNSAPDKSGLPSDRFSAERTGGSVSTLTIQRTQQEDSAVYLCASSSSLAGNEQFFGPGTRLTVL.

The chain combines TRBV27 with TRBJ2-5, with 8 bases fitting TRBD1. Looked up from germline, CDR1 is MNHEY and CDR2 is SMNVEV (reference sequence). V was clipped by 2 bases and J by 5 bases; unmatched bases: 7. There are 15 residues in the CDR3. The CDR3 here is CASSLQGQGWETQYF. The CDR3 nucleotides are TGTGCCAGCAGTTTACAAGGACAGGGTTGGGAGACCCAGTACTTC.

This chain uses TRBV7-2 with TRBJ2-3, with 7 bases aligning to TRBD2. V trimming: 8 bases; J trimming: 6 bases; junction bases outside the gene matches: 11. Germline assignment: CDR1 SGHTA and CDR2 FQGNSA. This CDR3 region has 14 residues. CDR3 residues: CASGPRERMDTQYF. The CDR3 DNA reads TGTGCCAGCGGACCGCGGGAGAGGATGGATACGCAGTATTTT.

The rearrangement joins TRBV19 to TRBJ1-1; D not resolved. Trimming removed 8 bases at V and 1 base at J, with 5 bases between. Looked up from germline, CDR1 is LNHDA and CDR2 is SQIVND (reference sequence). The CDR3 runs 11 residues. Here the CDR3 reads CASRGNTEAFF. The DNA of the CDR3 is TGTGCCAGTCGAGGGAACACTGAAGCTTTCTTT.

The chain uses TRBV28 and TRBJ2-3; TRBD1 aligns across 8 bases. Trimming at V came to 6 bases and at J to 4 bases, leaving 6 bases not matched to a gene. The germline gives CDR1 MDHEN, CDR2 SYDVKM. This CDR3 has 14 residues. The CDR3 protein is CASSLTGAADTQYF. The DNA of the CDR3 is TGTGCCAGCAGCCTGACAGGGGCTGCAGATACGCAGTATTTT.

CDR3 sequence: CASSYMGRTGELFF. The CDR3 DNA reads TGTGCCAGCAGTTACATGGGCCGGACCGGGGAGCTGTTTTTT. This rearrangement joins TRBV6-5 to TRBJ2-2; D is unresolved. The germline V gene encodes CDR1 MNHEY and CDR2 SVGAGI. The CDR3 runs to 14 residues. V shed 2 bases and J shed 5 bases, with 9 bases lying between them.

The rearrangement uses TRBV6-5 and TRBJ1-4, with D uncertain. This CDR3 contains 14 residues. CDR1 MNHEY and CDR2 SVGAGI come from the germline V gene. Trimming removed 0 bases at V and 7 bases at J, with 9 bases between. As DNA, the CDR3 is TGTGCCAGCAGTTACTCTCGCGGCATTGAAAAACTGTTTTTT. The encoded protein is CASSYSRGIEKLFF.

The rearrangement uses TRBV4-3 and TRBJ2-3; D is uncertain. This CDR3 region has 13 residues. Germline lookup yields CDR1 LGHNA and CDR2 YSLEER. V was clipped by 0 bases and J by 6 bases, with 7 bases between them. CDR3 loop: CASSQDRSDTQYF. The CDR3, as DNA: TGCGCCAGCAGCCAAGATCGGTCCGATACGCAGTATTTT.